This TCR beta chain was observed in a study of Graves' ophthalmopathy and Graves' hyperthyroidism. Points from the study as a whole: The model's ophthalmopathy progression predictions had less than 71% sensitivity and approximately 72% specificity.

RNA transcripts provided the template for amplifying TCR beta CDR3 regions. Following a first-round RT-PCR that used HTBI primers, a second-round multiplex PCR was carried out. Via MiXCR, TCRdb re-called the multiplex PCR reads, giving one row per CDR3 protein. The profile shows around 600,000 distinct CDR3 sequences, more than 40% of them singletons. The CDR3 loop spans 16 amino acids. Germline assignment: CDR1 SGHTA and CDR2 FQGTGA. V was pared by 5 bases and J by 0 bases, with 11 bases between. Ophthalmopathy donors showed moderate-to-severe activity, CAS ≥3, NOSPECS ≥4 and a duration under 3 months. Lactation, pregnancy, uncontrolled infections and other autoimmune diseases were all grounds for excluding patients. This clonotype was recorded many times. No antigen is known for it.

The specimen was peripheral blood. This chain links TRBV7-3 with TRBJ2-6, with a weak D call TRBD1 (7 bases). This clonotype was sampled from an adult man with Graves' ophthalmopathy. CDR3 sequence (DNA): TGTGCCAGCAGCGGCGGGACAGTCTCTGGGGCCAACGTCCTGACTTTC. Translation: CASSGGTVSGANVLTF.